The text below deals with one T cell receptor beta chain. TCRdb keeps only in-frame clones here, not all; method: immunoSEQ multiplex PCR. The table records about 69,000 clones, approximately 86% of them present only once. These data are taken from a study of OX40 agonist ivuxolimab in advanced cancers. Study context: Ivuxolimab, an agonist antibody against OX40 (CD134), was given to patients. People who had prior anti-PD-1, anti-PD-L1 or anti-CTLA-4 therapy could take part, and around 39% had some.

Trimming shortened V by 4 bases and J by 5 bases, and 13 bases separated the two germline ends. The CDR3 has 14 amino acids. CDR1 and CDR2 from the germline V gene are SGHDN and FVKESK. The clonotype comes from an adult with an advanced solid tumor such as melanoma, head and neck, liver or kidney cancer. This sequence joins TRBV14 and TRBJ2-3, with D perhaps matching TRBD1 (6 bases). The specimen comprised CD4+ or CD8+ T cells sorted from blood, sampled in a trial of the OX40 agonist ivuxolimab. CDR3 protein: CASSLNRVRDTQYF. The CDR3 nucleotides are TGTGCCAGCAGCCTAAACAGGGTTAGAGATACGCAGTATTTT.